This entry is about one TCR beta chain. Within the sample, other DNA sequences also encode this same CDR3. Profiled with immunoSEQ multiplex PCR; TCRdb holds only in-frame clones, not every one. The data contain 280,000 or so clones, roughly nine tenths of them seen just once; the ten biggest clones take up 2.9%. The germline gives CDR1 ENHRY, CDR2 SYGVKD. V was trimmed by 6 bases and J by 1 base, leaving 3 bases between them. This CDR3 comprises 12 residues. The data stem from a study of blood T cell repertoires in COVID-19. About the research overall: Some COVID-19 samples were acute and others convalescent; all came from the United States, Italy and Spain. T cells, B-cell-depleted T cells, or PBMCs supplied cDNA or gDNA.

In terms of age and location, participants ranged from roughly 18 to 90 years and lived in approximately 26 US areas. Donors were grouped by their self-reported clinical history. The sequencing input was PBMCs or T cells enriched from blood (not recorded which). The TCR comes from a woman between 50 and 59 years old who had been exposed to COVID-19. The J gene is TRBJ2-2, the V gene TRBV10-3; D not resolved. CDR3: CAISRNTGELFF. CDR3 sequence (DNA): TGTGCCATCAGCAGGAACACCGGGGAGCTGTTTTTT.